A single T cell receptor beta chain is shown here with its context. The antigen is unknown. Via MiXCR, TCRdb re-called the 5' RACE reads, giving one row per CDR3 protein. The sample comprises about 210,000 distinct CDR3 sequences, roughly a tenth of which are singletons, and about 5.5% rests with the top ten. This specimen comes from a study of identical twins. General study results and limits: Analyses based on zero insertions could be partly confounded by invariant MAIT and iNKT cells. The models gave estimates that fell short of the out-of-frame TCR alpha sharing seen in monozygotic twins. When twins shared out-of-frame alpha sequences, those sequences had excess low generation probability.

Healthy Caucasians supplied all donations. CDR3 length: 14 residues. Germline assignment: CDR1 SEHNR and CDR2 FQNEAQ (reference sequence). V was shortened by 1 base and J by 4 bases, with 10 bases between the two germline ends. Sequenced input: memory (CD45RO+) T cells sorted from blood. The sequence was obtained from a woman aged 18 to 35 in good health. The V call is TRBV7-9, the J call TRBJ1-1; D gene unclear. The chain's CDR3 is CASSLDGEITEAFF. The CDR3 region has the DNA TGTGCCAGCAGCTTAGACGGGGAAATCACTGAAGCTTTCTTT. Filled out from reference TRBV7-9 and TRBJ1-1, the complete variable domain reads DTGVSQNPRHKITKRGQNVTFRCDPISEHNRLYWYRQTLGQGPEFLTYFQNEAQLEKSRLLSDRFSAERPKGSFSTLEIQRTEQGDSAMYLCASSLDGEITEAFFGQGTRLTVV.